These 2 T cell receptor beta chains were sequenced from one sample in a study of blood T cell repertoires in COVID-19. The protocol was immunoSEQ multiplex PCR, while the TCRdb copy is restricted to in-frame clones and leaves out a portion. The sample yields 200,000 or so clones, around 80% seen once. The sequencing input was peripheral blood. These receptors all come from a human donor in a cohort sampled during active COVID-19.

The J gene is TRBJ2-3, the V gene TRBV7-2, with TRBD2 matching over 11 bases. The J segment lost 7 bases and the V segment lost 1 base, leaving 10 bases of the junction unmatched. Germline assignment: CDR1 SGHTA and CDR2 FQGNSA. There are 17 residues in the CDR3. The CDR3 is CASSLDFTSGRLNTQYF. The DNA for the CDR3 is TGTGCCAGCAGCTTAGATTTTACTAGCGGGAGACTAAATACGCAGTATTTT.

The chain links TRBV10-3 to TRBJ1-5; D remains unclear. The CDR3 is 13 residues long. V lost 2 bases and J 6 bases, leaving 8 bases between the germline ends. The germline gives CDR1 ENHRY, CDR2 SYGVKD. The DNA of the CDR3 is TGTGCCATCAGTGAGGATGGAGGTCAGCCCCAGCATTTT. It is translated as CAISEDGGQPQHF.